This T cell receptor (beta chain) was obtained from a study of blood T cell repertoires in COVID-19. About the study: Samples of COVID-19 (acute and convalescent) were obtained from the United States, Italy and Spain. T cells, B-cell-depleted T cells, or PBMCs provided the cDNA or gDNA that served as material.

The CDR3 length is 14 residues. Germline CDR1 reads LGHNA; CDR2 reads YNFKEQ. V was clipped by 4 bases and J by 7 bases; unmatched bases: 4. Clones were read by immunoSEQ multiplex PCR, and TCRdb kept only the in-frame ones, dropping some. Of about 240,000 clones in the sample, about 80% were seen once. The V call is TRBV4-2, the J call TRBJ1-4; 9 nucleotides align to TRBD1. The sample taken for sequencing was peripheral blood. This receptor was obtained from a woman older than 75 with acute or convalescent COVID-19. The chain's CDR3 is CASSPTTGGEKLFF. CDR3 in DNA: TGTGCCAGCAGCCCCACGACAGGGGGTGAAAAACTGTTTTTT.